This T cell receptor beta chain was sequenced in a study of CD8 T cells in ankylosing spondylitis. Findings of the study overall: Some of the motif variants had earlier been found in reactive arthritis patients' fluid and blood. A CD8+ phenotype characterized the disease-linked clones, which were relatively rare in peripheral blood. A TCR beta motif of seven or eight highly homologous variants appeared characteristic of ankylosing spondylitis blood. Matched ankylosing spondylitis synovial fluid reportedly showed significant enrichment of disease-linked clones.

Remarks on this clonotype: Its matching antigen is unknown.

TCRdb passed the 5' RACE reads through MiXCR, listing each CDR3 protein once. The table shows under 35,000 distinct CDR3 sequences, with around 7.2% occurring only once. CDR1 and CDR2 from the germline V gene are SGHAT and FQNNGV. V was cut by 0 bases and J by 0 bases, with 21 bases left in between. This CDR3 comprises 20 residues. This TCR was recovered from a male donor with ankylosing spondylitis or in good health (not recorded which). Sequencing used blood, either unsorted or a sorted T cell fraction (not recorded which). The rearrangement links TRBV11-2 to TRBJ2-1; D might be TRBD1 or TRBD2, each matching 5 bases. For the CDR3, the DNA is TGTGCCAGCAGCTTAGAGGGGGTAAGGCTAGCCATTAGCTCCTACAATGAGCAGTTCTTC. Encoded protein: CASSLEGVRLAISSYNEQFF.